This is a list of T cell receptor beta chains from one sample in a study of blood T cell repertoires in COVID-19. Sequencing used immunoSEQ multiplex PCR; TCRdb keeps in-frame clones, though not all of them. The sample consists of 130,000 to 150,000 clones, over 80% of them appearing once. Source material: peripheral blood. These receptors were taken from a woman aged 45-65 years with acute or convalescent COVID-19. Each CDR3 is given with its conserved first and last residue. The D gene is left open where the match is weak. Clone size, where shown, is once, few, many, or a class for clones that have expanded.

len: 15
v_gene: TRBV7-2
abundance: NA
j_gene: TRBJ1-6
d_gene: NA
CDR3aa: CASSLWQGRNSPLHF
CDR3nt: TGTGCCAGCAGCTTGTGGCAGGGTAGGAATTCACCCCTCCACTTT

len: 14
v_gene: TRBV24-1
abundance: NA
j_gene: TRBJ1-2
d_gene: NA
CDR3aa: CATSDVRVNYGYTF
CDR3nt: TGTGCCACCAGTGATGTCAGGGTTAACTATGGCTACACCTTC

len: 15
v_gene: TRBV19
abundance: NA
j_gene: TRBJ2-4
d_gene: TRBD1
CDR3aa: CASSPGQGGRYIQYF
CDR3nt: TGTGCCAGTAGTCCCGGACAGGGGGGCCGGTACATTCAGTACTTC

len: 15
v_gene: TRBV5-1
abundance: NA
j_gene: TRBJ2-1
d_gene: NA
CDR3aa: CASSSALGSGDEQFF
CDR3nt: TGCGCCAGCAGCTCGGCTTTGGGTTCAGGCGATGAGCAGTTCTTC

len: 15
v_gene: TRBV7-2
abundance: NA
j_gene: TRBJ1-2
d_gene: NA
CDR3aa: CASSRPNVGFYGYTF
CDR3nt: TGTGCCAGCAGCCGCCCTAATGTGGGCTTCTATGGCTACACCTTC

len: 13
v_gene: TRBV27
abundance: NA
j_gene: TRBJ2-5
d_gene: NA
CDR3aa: CASSRRGRETQYF
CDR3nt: TGTGCCAGCAGTAGGCGGGGCCGGGAGACCCAGTACTTC

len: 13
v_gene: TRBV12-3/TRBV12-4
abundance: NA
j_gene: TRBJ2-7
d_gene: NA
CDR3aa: CASSFATELEQYF
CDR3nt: TGTGCCAGCAGTTTTGCGACAGAGTTAGAGCAGTACTTC

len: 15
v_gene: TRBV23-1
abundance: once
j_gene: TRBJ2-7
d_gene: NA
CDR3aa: CASSPAEGPSYEQYF
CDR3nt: TGCGCCAGCAGTCCTGCGGAGGGCCCCTCCTACGAGCAGTACTTC

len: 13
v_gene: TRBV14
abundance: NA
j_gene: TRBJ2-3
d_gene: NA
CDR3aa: CASSPLSLDTQYF
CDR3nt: TGTGCCAGCAGCCCCCTTTCCTTAGATACGCAGTATTTT

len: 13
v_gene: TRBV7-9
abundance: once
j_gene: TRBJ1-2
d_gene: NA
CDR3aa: CASSLVGNYGYTF
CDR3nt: TGTGCCAGCAGCTTAGTCGGTAACTATGGCTACACCTTC

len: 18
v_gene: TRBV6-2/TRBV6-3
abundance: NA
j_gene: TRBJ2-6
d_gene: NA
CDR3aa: CASSYYMGSLSGANVLTF
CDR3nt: TGTGCCAGCAGTTATTATATGGGGAGTCTTTCTGGGGCCAACGTCCTGACTTTC

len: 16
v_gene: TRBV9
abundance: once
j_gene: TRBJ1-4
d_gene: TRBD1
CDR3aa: CASSVGSGQRNEKLFF
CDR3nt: TGTGCCAGCAGCGTCGGGTCGGGACAGAGGAATGAAAAACTGTTTTTT

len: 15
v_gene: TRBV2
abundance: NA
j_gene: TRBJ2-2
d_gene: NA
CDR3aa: CASRIQGQVTGELFF
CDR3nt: TGTGCCAGCAGGATACAGGGTCAGGTCACCGGGGAGCTGTTTTTT

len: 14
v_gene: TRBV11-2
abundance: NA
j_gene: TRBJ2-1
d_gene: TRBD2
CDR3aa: CASSFSGGAGEQFF
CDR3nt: TGTGCCAGCAGCTTCAGCGGGGGGGCAGGTGAGCAGTTCTTC

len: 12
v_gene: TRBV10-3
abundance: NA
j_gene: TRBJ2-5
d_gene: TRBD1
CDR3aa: CATWSQGVTQYF
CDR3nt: TGTGCCACCTGGTCGCAGGGGGTGACCCAGTACTTC

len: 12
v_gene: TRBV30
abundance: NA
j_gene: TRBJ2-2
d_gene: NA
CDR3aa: CAWTRGSGELFF
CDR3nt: TGTGCCTGGACGCGGGGATCCGGGGAGCTGTTTTTT

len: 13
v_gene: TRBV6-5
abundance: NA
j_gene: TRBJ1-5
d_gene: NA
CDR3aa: CASSLERHQPQHF
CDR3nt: TGTGCCAGCAGTCTGGAGCGGCATCAGCCCCAGCATTTT

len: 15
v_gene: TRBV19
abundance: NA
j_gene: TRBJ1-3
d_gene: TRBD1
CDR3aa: CATGGQDLSGNTIYF
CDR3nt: TGTGCCACGGGGGGACAGGACCTCTCTGGAAACACCATATATTTT

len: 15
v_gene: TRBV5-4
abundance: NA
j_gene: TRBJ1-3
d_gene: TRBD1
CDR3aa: CASSLQGATGNTIYF
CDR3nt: TGTGCCAGCAGCTTGCAGGGGGCCACCGGAAACACCATATATTTT

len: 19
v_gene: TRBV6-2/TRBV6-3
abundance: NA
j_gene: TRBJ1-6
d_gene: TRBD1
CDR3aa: CASSTRDRGRFLDNSPLHF
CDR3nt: TGTGCCAGCAGTACCCGGGACAGGGGGCGCTTCCTTGATAATTCACCCCTCCACTTT

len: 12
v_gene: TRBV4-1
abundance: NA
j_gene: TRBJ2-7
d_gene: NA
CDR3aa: CASSQDFNEQYF
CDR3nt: TGCGCCAGCAGCCAAGATTTCAACGAGCAGTACTTC

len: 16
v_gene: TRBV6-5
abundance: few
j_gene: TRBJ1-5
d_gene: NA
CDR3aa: CASSYGGHVGGQPQHF
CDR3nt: TGTGCCAGCAGTTACGGGGGACATGTAGGGGGTCAGCCCCAGCATTTT

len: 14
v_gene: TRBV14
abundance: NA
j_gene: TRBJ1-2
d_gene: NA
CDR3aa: CASSRGLANYGYTF
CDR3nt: TGTGCCAGCAGCCGTGGGCTGGCAAACTATGGCTACACCTTC

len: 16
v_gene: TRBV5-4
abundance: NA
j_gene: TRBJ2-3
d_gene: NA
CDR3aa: CASSLNGGARADTQYF
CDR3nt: TGTGCCAGCAGCTTGAACGGCGGGGCTCGCGCAGATACGCAGTATTTT

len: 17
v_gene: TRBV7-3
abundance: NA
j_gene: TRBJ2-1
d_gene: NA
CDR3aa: CASSLNYRGHLRNEQFF
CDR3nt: TGTGCCAGCAGCTTAAACTATAGGGGACACCTCCGCAATGAGCAGTTCTTC

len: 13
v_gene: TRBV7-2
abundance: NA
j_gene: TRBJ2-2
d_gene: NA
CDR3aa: CASSFRGAGELFF
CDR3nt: TGTGCCAGCAGCTTCAGGGGCGCCGGGGAGCTGTTTTTT

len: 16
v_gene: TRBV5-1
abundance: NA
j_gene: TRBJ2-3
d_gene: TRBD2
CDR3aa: CASSLLGLAGPDTQYF
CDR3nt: TGCGCCAGCAGCTTACTTGGACTAGCGGGACCAGATACGCAGTATTTT

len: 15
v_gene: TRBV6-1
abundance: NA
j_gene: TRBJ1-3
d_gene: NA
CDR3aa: CASSEVWGPGNTIYF
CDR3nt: TGTGCCAGCAGTGAAGTGTGGGGGCCCGGAAACACCATATATTTT

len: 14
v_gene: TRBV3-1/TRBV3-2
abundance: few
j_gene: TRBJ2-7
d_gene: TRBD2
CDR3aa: CASSQQGGAYEQYF
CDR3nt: TGTGCCAGCAGCCAGCAGGGAGGGGCCTACGAGCAGTACTTC

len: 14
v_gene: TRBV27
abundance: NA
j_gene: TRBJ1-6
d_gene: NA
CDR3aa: CAKTTQVGWSPLHF
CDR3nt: TGTGCCAAAACAACCCAGGTTGGGTGGTCACCCCTCCACTTT

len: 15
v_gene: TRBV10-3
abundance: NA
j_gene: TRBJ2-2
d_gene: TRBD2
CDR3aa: CACGLAGENTGELFF
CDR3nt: TGTGCCTGCGGACTAGCGGGAGAGAACACCGGGGAGCTGTTTTTT

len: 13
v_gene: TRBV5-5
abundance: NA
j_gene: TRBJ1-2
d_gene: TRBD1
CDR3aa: CASSFGTGGGYTF
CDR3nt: TGTGCCAGCAGCTTCGGGACAGGGGGAGGCTACACCTTC

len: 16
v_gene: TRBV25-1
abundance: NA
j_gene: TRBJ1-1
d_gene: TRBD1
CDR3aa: CASSDPRTGPASEAFF
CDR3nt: TGTGCCAGCAGTGATCCCAGGACAGGACCGGCATCTGAAGCTTTCTTT

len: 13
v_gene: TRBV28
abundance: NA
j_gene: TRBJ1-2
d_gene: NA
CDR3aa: CASRPTGDYGYTF
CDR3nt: TGTGCCAGCAGGCCAACAGGAGACTATGGCTACACCTTC

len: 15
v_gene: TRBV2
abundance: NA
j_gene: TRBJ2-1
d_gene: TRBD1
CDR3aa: CASSEGQGFRNEQFF
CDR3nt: TGTGCCAGCAGCGAGGGACAGGGGTTTCGGAATGAGCAGTTCTTC

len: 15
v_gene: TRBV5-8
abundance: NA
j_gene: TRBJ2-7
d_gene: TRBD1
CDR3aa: CASSFGGQGIYEQYF
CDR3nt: TGTGCCAGCAGCTTTGGGGGACAGGGGATCTACGAGCAGTACTTC

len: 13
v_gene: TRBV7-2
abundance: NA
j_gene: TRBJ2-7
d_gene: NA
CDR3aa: CASSLAYGWEQYF
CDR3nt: TGTGCCAGCAGCTTAGCGTACGGGTGGGAGCAGTACTTC

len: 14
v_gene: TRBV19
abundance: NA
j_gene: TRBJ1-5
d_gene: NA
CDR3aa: CASSDQGRRQPQHF
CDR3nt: TGTGCCAGTAGTGATCAGGGAAGACGCCAGCCCCAGCATTTT

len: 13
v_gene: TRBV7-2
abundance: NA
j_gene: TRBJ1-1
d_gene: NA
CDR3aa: CASRTGWITEAFF
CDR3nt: TGTGCCAGCAGAACAGGGTGGATCACTGAAGCTTTCTTT

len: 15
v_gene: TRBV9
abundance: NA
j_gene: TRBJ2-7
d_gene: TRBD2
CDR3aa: CASSVDWRETYEQYF
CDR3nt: TGTGCCAGCAGCGTAGACTGGCGGGAGACCTACGAGCAGTACTTC

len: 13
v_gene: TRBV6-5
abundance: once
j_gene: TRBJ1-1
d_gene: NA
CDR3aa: CASSFNRDTEAFF
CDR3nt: TGTGCCAGCAGTTTCAACAGGGACACTGAAGCTTTCTTT

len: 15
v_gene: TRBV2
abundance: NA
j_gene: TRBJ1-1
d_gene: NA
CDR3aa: CASSSRVIMNTEAFF
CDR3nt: TGTGCCAGCAGTTCCCGAGTAATAATGAACACTGAAGCTTTCTTT

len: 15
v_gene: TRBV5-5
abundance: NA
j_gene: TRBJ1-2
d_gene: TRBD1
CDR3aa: CASRNDRATNYGYTF
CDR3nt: TGTGCCAGCAGAAATGACAGGGCAACTAACTATGGCTACACCTTC

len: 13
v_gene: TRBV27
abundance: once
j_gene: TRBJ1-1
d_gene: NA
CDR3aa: CASRLQGTGEAFF
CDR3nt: TGTGCCAGCAGGCTACAGGGCACCGGTGAAGCTTTCTTT

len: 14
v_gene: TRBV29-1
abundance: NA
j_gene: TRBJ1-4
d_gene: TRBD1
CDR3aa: CSVAQGQGVEKLFF
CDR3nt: TGCAGCGTAGCCCAGGGACAGGGGGTCGAAAAACTGTTTTTT

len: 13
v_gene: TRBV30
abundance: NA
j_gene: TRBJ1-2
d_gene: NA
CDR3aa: CAWSRTAFDGYTF
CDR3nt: TGTGCCTGGAGTAGGACAGCGTTTGATGGCTACACCTTC

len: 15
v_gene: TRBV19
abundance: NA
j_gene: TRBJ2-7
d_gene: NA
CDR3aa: CASSIRGGTTYEQYF
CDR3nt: TGTGCCAGTAGTATTAGGGGGGGAACCACCTACGAGCAGTACTTC

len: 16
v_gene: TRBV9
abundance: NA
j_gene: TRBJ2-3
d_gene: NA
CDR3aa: CASSVRAQAVADTQYF
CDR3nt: TGTGCCAGCAGCGTTAGGGCGCAAGCGGTAGCTGATACGCAGTATTTT

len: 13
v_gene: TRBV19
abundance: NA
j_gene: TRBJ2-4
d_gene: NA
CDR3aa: CASSNGGWDIQYF
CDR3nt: TGTGCCAGTAGTAATGGAGGGTGGGACATTCAGTACTTC

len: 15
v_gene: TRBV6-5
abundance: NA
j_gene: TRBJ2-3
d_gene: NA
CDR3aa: CASRSPGHLTDTQYF
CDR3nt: TGTGCCAGCAGGAGTCCGGGACACCTCACAGATACGCAGTATTTT

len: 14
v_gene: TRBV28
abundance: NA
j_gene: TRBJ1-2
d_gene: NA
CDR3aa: CASLWGDSNYGYTF
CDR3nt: TGTGCCAGTCTGTGGGGTGACAGTAACTATGGCTACACCTTC

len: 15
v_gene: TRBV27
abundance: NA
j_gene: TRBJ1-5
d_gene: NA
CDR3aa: CASSVTTAGNQPQHF
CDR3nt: TGTGCCAGCAGCGTGACAACAGCGGGCAATCAGCCCCAGCATTTT

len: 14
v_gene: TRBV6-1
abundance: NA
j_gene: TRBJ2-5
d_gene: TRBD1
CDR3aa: CASSEIPGGVTQYF
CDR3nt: TGTGCCAGCAGTGAAATCCCAGGGGGCGTGACCCAGTACTTC

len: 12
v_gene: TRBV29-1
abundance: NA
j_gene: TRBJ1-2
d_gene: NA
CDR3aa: CSVNGPAYGYTF
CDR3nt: TGCAGCGTTAACGGTCCTGCCTATGGCTACACCTTC

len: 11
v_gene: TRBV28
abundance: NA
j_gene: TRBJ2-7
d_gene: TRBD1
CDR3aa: CASSGMGQAHF
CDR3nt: TGTGCCAGCAGTGGTATGGGACAGGCACATTTC

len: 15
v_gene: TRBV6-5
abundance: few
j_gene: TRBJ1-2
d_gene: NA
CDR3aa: CASSYLLAGPYGYTF
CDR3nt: TGTGCCAGCAGTTACCTGTTGGCAGGGCCCTATGGCTACACCTTC

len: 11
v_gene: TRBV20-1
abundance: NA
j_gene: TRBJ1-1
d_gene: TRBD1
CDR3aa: CSATGGGEAFF
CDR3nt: TGCAGTGCTACAGGGGGCGGTGAAGCTTTCTTT

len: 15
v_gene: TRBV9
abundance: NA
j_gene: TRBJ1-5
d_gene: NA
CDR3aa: CASSVAGQSGQPQHF
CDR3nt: TGTGCCAGCAGCGTAGCCGGGCAGTCAGGGCAGCCCCAGCATTTT

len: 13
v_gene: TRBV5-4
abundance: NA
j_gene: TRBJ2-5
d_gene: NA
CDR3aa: CASSSQGQETQYF
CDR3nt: TGTGCCAGCAGCTCCCAGGGCCAAGAGACCCAGTACTTC